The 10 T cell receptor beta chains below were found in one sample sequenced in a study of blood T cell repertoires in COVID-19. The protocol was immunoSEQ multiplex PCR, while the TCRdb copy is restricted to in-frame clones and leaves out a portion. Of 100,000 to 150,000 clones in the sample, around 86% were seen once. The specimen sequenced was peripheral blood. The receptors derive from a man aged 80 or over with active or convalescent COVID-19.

CDR3 DNA: TGTGCCAGCAGCTTAGGGGTCCCCCCGGCGGCTCAGCCCCAGCATTTT. This translates into CASSLGVPPAAQPQHF. The rearrangement links TRBV11-2 to TRBJ1-5; no firm D call. Germline assignment: CDR1 SGHAT and CDR2 FQNNGV. This CDR3 spans 16 amino acids. Trimming cost V 1 base and J 6 bases, with 16 bases left between them.

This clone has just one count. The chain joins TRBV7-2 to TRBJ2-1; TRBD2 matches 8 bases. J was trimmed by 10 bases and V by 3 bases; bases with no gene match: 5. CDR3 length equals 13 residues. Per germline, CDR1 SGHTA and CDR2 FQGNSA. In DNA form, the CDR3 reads TGTGCCAGCAGCTTTGGCGGGACTAGGGAGCAGTTCTTC. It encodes CASSFGGTREQFF. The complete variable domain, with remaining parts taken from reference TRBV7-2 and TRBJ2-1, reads GAGVSQSPSNKVTEKGKDVELRCDPISGHTALYWYRQSLGQGLEFLIYFQGNSAPDKSGLPSDRFSAERTGGSVSTLTIQRTQQEDSAVYLCASSFGGTREQFFGPGTRLTVL.

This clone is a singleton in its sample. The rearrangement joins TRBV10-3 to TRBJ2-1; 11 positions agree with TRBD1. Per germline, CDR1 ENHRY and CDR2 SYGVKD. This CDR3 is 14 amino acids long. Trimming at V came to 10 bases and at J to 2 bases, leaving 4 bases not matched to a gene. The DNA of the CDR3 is TGTGCCAGCCGGACAGGGGGCACCTACAATGAGCAGTTCTTC. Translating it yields CASRTGGTYNEQFF.

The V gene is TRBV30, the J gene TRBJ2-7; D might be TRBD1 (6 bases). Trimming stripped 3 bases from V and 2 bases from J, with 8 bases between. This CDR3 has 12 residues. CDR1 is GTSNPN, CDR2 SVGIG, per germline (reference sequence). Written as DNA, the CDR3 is TGTGCCTGGAGGAGGGACACCTACGAGCAGTACTTC. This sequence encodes CAWRRDTYEQYF. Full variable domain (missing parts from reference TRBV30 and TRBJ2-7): SQTIHQWPATLVQPVGSPLSLECTVEGTSNPNLYWYRQAAGRGLQLLFYSVGIGQISSEVPQNLSASRPQDRQFILSSKKLLLSDSGFYLCAWRRDTYEQYFGPGTRLTVT.

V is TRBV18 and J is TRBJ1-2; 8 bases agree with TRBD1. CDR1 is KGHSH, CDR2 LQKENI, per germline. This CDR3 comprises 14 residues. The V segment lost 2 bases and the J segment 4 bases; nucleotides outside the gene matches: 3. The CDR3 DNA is TGTGCCAGCTCACCAGGGACAGGCTTCTATGGCTACACCTTC. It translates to CASSPGTGFYGYTF.

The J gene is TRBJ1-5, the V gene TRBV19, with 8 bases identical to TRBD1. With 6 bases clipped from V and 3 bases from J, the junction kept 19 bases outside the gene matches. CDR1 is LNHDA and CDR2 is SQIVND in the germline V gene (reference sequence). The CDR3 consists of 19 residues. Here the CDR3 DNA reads TGTGCCAGTAGCGACAGGGGATTGGGGGCATTCACGATCAATCAGCCCCAGCATTTT. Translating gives CASSDRGLGAFTINQPQHF.

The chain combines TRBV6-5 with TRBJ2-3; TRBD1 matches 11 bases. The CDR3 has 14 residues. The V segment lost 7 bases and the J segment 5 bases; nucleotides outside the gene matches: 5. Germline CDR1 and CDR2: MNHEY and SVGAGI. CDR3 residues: CASTRDRGLDTQYF. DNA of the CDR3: TGTGCCAGCACCCGGGACAGGGGGTTAGATACGCAGTATTTT.

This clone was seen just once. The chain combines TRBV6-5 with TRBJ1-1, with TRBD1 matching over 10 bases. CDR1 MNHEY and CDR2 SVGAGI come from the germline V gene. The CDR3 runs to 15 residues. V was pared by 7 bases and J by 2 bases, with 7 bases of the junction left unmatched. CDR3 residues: CASTLRQGANTEAFF. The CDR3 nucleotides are TGTGCCAGCACCCTTCGACAGGGGGCCAACACTGAAGCTTTCTTT.

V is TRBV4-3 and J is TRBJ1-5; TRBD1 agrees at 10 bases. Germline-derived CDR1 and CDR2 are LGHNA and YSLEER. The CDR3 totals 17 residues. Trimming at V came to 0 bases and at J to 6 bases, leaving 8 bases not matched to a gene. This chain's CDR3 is CASSQDPPTGGVQPQHF. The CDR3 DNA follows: TGCGCCAGCAGCCAAGATCCCCCGACAGGGGGCGTTCAGCCCCAGCATTTT.

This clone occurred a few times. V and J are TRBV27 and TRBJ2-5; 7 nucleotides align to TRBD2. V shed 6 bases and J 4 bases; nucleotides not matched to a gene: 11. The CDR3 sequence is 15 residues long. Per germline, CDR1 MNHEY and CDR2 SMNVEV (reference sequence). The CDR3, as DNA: TGTGCCAGCAGAGCGGCGGGAGCTCCGGTAGAGACCCAGTACTTC. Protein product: CASRAAGAPVETQYF.